What follows are 25 T cell receptor beta chains derived from one specimen sequenced in a study of technical replicates of blood from a handful of donors (TCRdb year 2017). The library was produced with the immunoSEQ multiplex PCR assay. What TCRdb holds here is the immuneACCESS table cut down to in-frame rearrangements. Part of the clones is not present; checked against another copy, under half of the missing clones reflect an unresolved V gene, and the others are unexplained. The sample table holds just over 55,000 clones, of which over 85% were seen once. The biggest ten clones account for 4% to 4.5% of the sample. The source material was PBMCs. The receptors here all came from a human donor in good health. Some clones in this sample may be carry-over from other donors' samples.

This clone was observed once. CDR3 region: CASSAIAGVRNEQYF. CDR3 nucleotide sequence: TGTGCCAGTAGCGCGATAGCGGGAGTCAGAAACGAGCAGTACTTC. The V and J genes are TRBV19 and TRBJ2-7; 9 positions match TRBD2. Germline trimming cut 6 bases from V and 5 bases from J; bases unmatched to any gene: 11. The germline CDR1 and CDR2 sequences are LNHDA and SQIVND (reference sequence). The CDR3 runs 15 residues.

The V and J genes are TRBV4-2 and TRBJ1-6; weak D call: TRBD1 (5 bases). Germline values: CDR1 LGHNA, CDR2 YNFKEQ. The V and J ends lost 0 bases and 7 bases respectively, with 22 bases between them. This CDR3 contains 19 residues. The CDR3: CASSQDSGGTRSPNSPLHF. CDR3 coding DNA: TGTGCCAGCAGCCAAGATAGCGGGGGAACTCGAAGCCCCAATTCACCCCTCCACTTT.

The rearrangement joins TRBV6-5 to TRBJ1-3, with 8 nucleotides matching TRBD1. Trimming removed 4 bases from V and 3 bases from J; junction bases left unmatched: 5. The V gene's germline CDR1 is MNHEY and CDR2 SVGAGI. CDR3 size: 15 residues. CDR3 sequence (DNA): TGTGCCAGCAGTTCTCAGGGGGCGGGTGGAAACACCATATATTTT. It specifies CASSSQGAGGNTIYF.

A single count supports this clone. This chain joins TRBV30 and TRBJ1-5; D gene uncertain. This CDR3 has 13 residues. Per germline, CDR1 GTSNPN and CDR2 SVGIG (reference sequence). The V end was cut by 7 bases, the J end by 9 bases, with 19 bases between. As DNA, the CDR3 is TGTGCCTCTGGCGGGAGGAGGCCAGGGCCCCAGCATTTT. Its protein is CASGGRRPGPQHF.

This chain uses TRBV6-5 with TRBJ2-1, with TRBD2 matching over 8 bases. V shed 6 bases and J 4 bases; nucleotides not matched to a gene: 5. Germline CDR1 and CDR2: MNHEY and SVGAGI. The CDR3 is 14 amino acids. This chain's CDR3 is CASRVTSAYNEQFF. The DNA for the CDR3 is TGTGCCAGCAGAGTGACTAGCGCATACAATGAGCAGTTCTTC.

V gene TRBV7-2 combines with J gene TRBJ2-7, with 7 bases matching TRBD1. The germline V gene has CDR1 SGHTA and CDR2 FQGNSA. The CDR3 is made up of 14 amino acids. Trimming removed 2 bases from V and 2 bases from J; junction bases left unmatched: 3. DNA for the CDR3: TGTGCCAGCAGCTTACGGCAGGGGGCCTACGAGCAGTACTTC. Protein: CASSLRQGAYEQYF.

This clone was detected only once. V is TRBV11-2 and J is TRBJ2-7; TRBD1 matches 9 bases. The CDR3 has 16 residues. CDR1 is SGHAT and CDR2 is FQNNGV in the germline V gene. After removal of 5 bases from V and 4 bases from J, the junction contained 12 bases not matched to a gene. The CDR3 here is CASSPSLGTGLYEQYF. Here the CDR3 DNA reads TGTGCCAGCAGCCCATCACTCGGGACAGGGCTGTACGAGCAGTACTTC.

DNA for the CDR3: TGCGCCAGCAGCTTGGATTTGACTGAGACAGGGGGCGTCCGCTATGGCTACACCTTC. It specifies CASSLDLTETGGVRYGYTF. The V and J genes are TRBV5-1 and TRBJ1-2, with 10 nucleotides matching TRBD1. V lost 0 bases, J lost 4 bases, and 15 bases stayed unmatched. From germline, CDR1 is SGHRS and CDR2 YFSETQ. This CDR3 spans 19 amino acids.

The V gene is TRBV30, the J gene TRBJ2-6, with D possibly matching TRBD1 (5 bases). Trimming shortened V by 3 bases and J by 2 bases, and 11 bases separated the two germline ends. Germline V lookup: CDR1 GTSNPN, CDR2 SVGIG (reference sequence). The CDR3 length is 15 residues. In nucleotides, the CDR3 is TGTGCCTGGAGCCTTGGGGCGGCTGGGGCCAACGTCCTGACTTTC. This encodes CAWSLGAAGANVLTF.

A single count supports this clone. The gene calls are TRBV5-1 and TRBJ2-7; 9 positions match TRBD2. Germline loops: CDR1 SGHRS, CDR2 YFSETQ. J gave up 5 bases and V 0 bases, and 15 bases lay outside the gene matches. The CDR3 runs 18 residues. The CDR3 loop is CASSLAVMRSGSRNEQYF. The DNA for the CDR3 is TGCGCCAGCAGCTTGGCTGTTATGCGTAGCGGGAGTCGCAACGAGCAGTACTTC.

CDR3 amino acids: CASSTREGNQPQHF. CDR3 coding DNA: TGCGCCAGCTCGACCAGGGAGGGCAATCAGCCCCAGCATTTT. The J gene is TRBJ1-5, the V gene TRBV4-1, with D tentatively TRBD1 (5 bases). V lost 8 bases to trimming and J lost 2 bases, with 13 bases between them. Germline assignment: CDR1 MGHRA and CDR2 YSYEKL. The CDR3 extends over 14 amino acids.

In this sample, this clone turned up once. This chain joins TRBV2 and TRBJ1-2, with 9 bases identical to TRBD1. CDR1 is SNHLY and CDR2 is FYNNEI in the germline V gene. The CDR3 runs to 13 residues. Trimming cost V 6 bases and J 2 bases; bases outside gene matches: 1. CDR3 coding DNA: TGTGCCAGCAGGGGGACAGGGAACTATGGCTACACCTTC. Encoded protein: CASRGTGNYGYTF.

The V call is TRBV9, the J call TRBJ1-2; 9 bases fit TRBD1. This CDR3 has 12 amino acids. The germline gives CDR1 SGDLS, CDR2 YYNGEE. The V gene end was trimmed by 4 bases and the J gene end by 7 bases; junction bases not matched to a gene: 2. DNA of the CDR3: TGTGCCAGCAGCCCGGACAGGGGTGGCTACACCTTC. Encoded protein: CASSPDRGGYTF. The full variable domain, rest sourced from reference TRBV9 and TRBJ1-2, is DSGVTQTPKHLITATGQRVTLRCSPRSGDLSVYWYQQSLDQGLQFLIQYYNGEERAKGNILERFSAQQFPDLHSELNLSSLELGDSALYFCASSPDRGGYTFGSGTRLTVV.

The chain has TRBV10-1 and TRBJ1-1; the D gene is possibly TRBD1 (5 bases). From germline, CDR1 is WNHNN and CDR2 SYGVQD (reference sequence). The CDR3 extends over 14 amino acids. The germline V and J ends were trimmed by 3 bases and 3 bases, with 11 bases remaining between them. In DNA, the CDR3 is TGCGCCAGCAGTGAAAACCCAGGGCACACTGAAGCTTTCTTT. This codes for CASSENPGHTEAFF.

V gene TRBV6-5 combines with J gene TRBJ2-5; the D gene is possibly TRBD1 (5 bases). The CDR3 contains 15 residues. Germline lookup yields CDR1 MNHEY and CDR2 SVGAGI. Trimming stripped 0 bases from V and 4 bases from J, with 12 bases between. For the CDR3, the DNA is TGTGCCAGCAGTTACTCTGCAGGGTTGGGAGAGACCCAGTACTTC. Translated, it gives CASSYSAGLGETQYF.

V and J are TRBV27 and TRBJ1-2; TRBD1 aligns across 10 bases. This CDR3 region has 16 residues. CDR1 is MNHEY and CDR2 is SMNVEV in the germline V gene (reference sequence). V was clipped by 0 bases and J by 4 bases; unmatched bases: 5. CDR3 in amino acids: CASSLSGTGALYGYTF. The CDR3 DNA reads TGTGCCAGCAGTTTATCCGGGACAGGGGCGCTCTATGGCTACACCTTC.

This chain connects TRBV7-8 to TRBJ2-1, with TRBD2 matching over 14 bases. The CDR3 contains 18 residues. CDR1 SGHVS and CDR2 FQNEAQ come from the germline V gene. Trimming removed 1 base from V and 7 bases from J; junction bases left unmatched: 9. The CDR3 region is CASSLGTSGGLYRNEQFF. CDR3 coding DNA: TGTGCCAGCAGCTTAGGGACTAGCGGGGGGCTTTACCGAAATGAGCAGTTCTTC. The full variable domain, with the rest looked up from reference TRBV7-8 and TRBJ2-1, is GAGVSQSPRYKVAKRGQDVALRCDPISGHVSLFWYQQALGQGPEFLTYFQNEAQLDKSGLPSDRFFAERPEGSVSTLKIQRTQQEDSAVYLCASSLGTSGGLYRNEQFFGPGTRLTVL.

The chain couples TRBV4-1 to TRBJ1-6; D is uncertain. V was trimmed by 3 bases and J by 13 bases, leaving 19 bases between them. CDR1 and CDR2 (germline): MGHRA, YSYEKL. This CDR3 has 15 amino acids. CDR3 sequence reads: CASSQDLKGGSPLHF. The CDR3 bases are TGCGCCAGCAGCCAGGACTTAAAAGGAGGGTCGCCCCTCCACTTT.

The chain carries TRBV28 and TRBJ2-7, with 8 bases identical to TRBD2. Germline CDR1 is MDHEN and CDR2 is SYDVKM. This CDR3 region has 13 residues. Trimming cost V 7 bases and J 2 bases; bases outside gene matches: 4. CDR3 sequence reads: CASNGGGTYEQYF. CDR3 nucleotides: TGTGCCAGCAACGGCGGGGGGACCTACGAGCAGTACTTC.

DNA for the CDR3: TGTGCCAGCAGTGAGGTAGAGACCCAGTACTTC. It is translated as CASSEVETQYF. The chain combines TRBV21-1 with TRBJ2-5; TRBD2 reflects the table's D call only, with no check against the DNA. TRBV21-1 is flagged as a pseudogene. CDR3 size: 11 residues.

The genes are TRBV18 and TRBJ2-5; D is undetermined. The CDR3 sequence is 15 residues long. Per germline, CDR1 KGHSH and CDR2 LQKENI. The V end was cut by 3 bases, the J end by 5 bases, with 16 bases between. This CDR3 reads CASSPKDPAIETQYF. The CDR3 nucleotides read TGTGCCAGCTCACCCAAAGACCCAGCGATTGAGACCCAGTACTTC.

The chain links TRBV15 to TRBJ1-1, with TRBD1 as a possible D gene (6 bases). V lost 5 bases, J lost 4 bases, and 17 bases lay in between. Germline CDR1 reads LNHNV; CDR2 reads YYDKDF (reference sequence). This CDR3 is 15 amino acids long. Here the CDR3 reads CATSGSTGKITEAFF. The DNA of the CDR3 is TGTGCCACCAGCGGGTCCACAGGGAAAATCACTGAAGCTTTCTTT.

V and J are TRBV19 and TRBJ1-5; D not resolved. The V gene lost 3 bases and the J gene lost 2 bases, with 5 bases spanning the gap. The CDR3 contains 13 residues. Germline CDR1 is LNHDA and CDR2 is SQIVND (reference sequence). This chain's CDR3 is CASSISRNQPQHF. DNA of the CDR3: TGTGCCAGTAGTATTTCTCGCAATCAGCCCCAGCATTTT.

The CDR3 DNA reads as TGTGCCAGTAGGCCAACCCTCTACGGGGGGAGAGATCAGCCCCAGCATTTT. It encodes CASRPTLYGGRDQPQHF. The chain uses TRBV19 and TRBJ1-5, with a tentative D call TRBD1 (5 bases). The V gene lost 6 bases and the J gene lost 5 bases, with 23 bases spanning the gap. Germline lookup yields CDR1 LNHDA and CDR2 SQIVND (reference sequence). There are 17 residues in the CDR3. The complete variable domain, with remaining parts taken from reference TRBV19 and TRBJ1-5, reads DGGITQSPKYLFRKEGQNVTLSCEQNLNHDAMYWYRQDPGQGLRLIYYSQIVNDFQKGDIAEGYSVSREKKESFPLTVTSAQKNPTAFYLCASRPTLYGGRDQPQHFGDGTRLSIL.

CDR3 amino acids: CASSIGTSSSYEQYF. In nucleotides, the CDR3 is TGTGCCAGCAGCATTGGGACTAGTAGCTCCTACGAGCAGTACTTC. This chain joins TRBV7-6 and TRBJ2-7, with 8 bases fitting TRBD2. J lost 0 bases, V lost 5 bases, and 6 bases had no gene match. This CDR3 comprises 15 residues. Germline V gene lookup returns CDR1 SGHVS and CDR2 FNYEAQ. Complete variable domain (other parts from reference TRBV7-6 and TRBJ2-7): GAGVSQSPRYKVTKRGQDVALRCDPISGHVSLYWYRQALGQGPEFLTYFNYEAQQDKSGLPNDRFSAERPEGSISTLTIQRTEQRDSAMYRCASSIGTSSSYEQYFGPGTRLTVT.